Listed here are 31 T cell receptor beta chains from one sample, sequenced in a study of shared clonotypes between healthy human individuals. Clones were sequenced by immunoSEQ multiplex PCR, and TCRdb holds only the in-frame ones, with some missing. Here the sample spans about 2.4 million clones, around nine tenths being singletons. Sequencing used naive CD4+ T cells sorted from blood. Subset specified: CD45RA+ positively selected. All receptors derive from a man younger than 35 in good health.

Only one count was recorded for this clone. The chain joins TRBV6-5 to TRBJ2-7, with D hard to call. Germline lookup yields CDR1 MNHEY and CDR2 SVGAGI. The CDR3 contains 13 residues. The V and J ends lost 6 bases and 3 bases respectively, with 12 bases between them. The DNA of the CDR3 is TGTGCCAGCAGCCATGAAGGGTTCTACGAGCAGTACTTC. Translated: CASSHEGFYEQYF.

This chain links TRBV6-5 with TRBJ1-2, with D possibly TRBD1 on 5 matching bases. Looked up from germline, CDR1 is MNHEY and CDR2 is SVGAGI. Between the trimmed V and J ends, which lost 8 bases and 3 bases, there was a span of 13 bases. CDR3 length: 13 residues. Here the CDR3 DNA reads TGTGCCAGCGCAAATGGGGCTTACTATGGCTACACCTTC. Its translation is CASANGAYYGYTF.

This rearrangement joins TRBV4-3 to TRBJ2-7; no clear D gene. Germline assignment: CDR1 LGHNA and CDR2 YSLEER. The CDR3 has 16 amino acids. Trimming shortened V by 1 base and J by 2 bases, and 15 bases separated the two germline ends. CDR3 region: CASSQAFYGGTYEQYF. The CDR3 DNA reads TGCGCCAGCAGCCAAGCTTTTTACGGCGGTACCTACGAGCAGTACTTC.

The J gene is TRBJ1-2, the V gene TRBV19, with a weak D call TRBD1 (6 bases). Looked up from germline, CDR1 is LNHDA and CDR2 is SQIVND (reference sequence). The V and J ends lost 7 bases and 6 bases respectively, with 18 bases between them. The CDR3 is 14 residues long. The CDR3 DNA sequence: TGTGCCAGTATGGCGTCAGGGGAAGGCCATGGCTACACCTTC. Amino acid sequence: CASMASGEGHGYTF.

The genes are TRBV5-8 and TRBJ2-7; 8 bases line up with TRBD2. Germline CDR1 and CDR2: SGHTS and YDEGEE. The CDR3 spans 14 residues. The V and J ends lost 1 base and 3 bases, in that order; junction bases with no gene match: 3. The CDR3 loop is CASSLYREGYEQYF. The CDR3 DNA is TGTGCCAGCAGCTTGTATCGGGAGGGCTACGAGCAGTACTTC.

V and J are TRBV5-1 and TRBJ2-7; 8 positions match TRBD1. V was pared by 4 bases and J by 4 bases, with 10 bases of the junction left unmatched. The CDR3 spans 15 residues. Per germline, CDR1 SGHRS and CDR2 YFSETQ. This CDR3 is CASSPLRGQGYEQYF. The CDR3 DNA reads as TGCGCCAGCAGCCCTCTCAGGGGGCAGGGGTACGAGCAGTACTTC.

V and J are TRBV19 and TRBJ1-6; 9 bases are shared with TRBD1. CDR3 length equals 16 residues. Germline lookup yields CDR1 LNHDA and CDR2 SQIVND (reference sequence). V was pared by 4 bases and J by 3 bases, with 4 bases of the junction left unmatched. The DNA for the CDR3 is TGTGCCAGTAGTAACAGGGGGCCCGGCTATAATTCACCCCTCCACTTT. Translating it yields CASSNRGPGYNSPLHF.

V usage is TRBV2 and J usage is TRBJ2-3; a weak D match, TRBD1 (5 bases). The CDR3 has 14 amino acids. CDR1 and CDR2 (germline): SNHLY, FYNNEI. V was shortened by 6 bases and J by 0 bases, with 10 bases between the two germline ends. CDR3 nucleotides: TGTGCCAGCAGGGTGACAGAGAGCACAGATACGCAGTATTTT. Protein product: CASRVTESTDTQYF.

V gene TRBV7-2 combines with J gene TRBJ2-5, with 7 bases fitting TRBD1. Germline V gene data show CDR1 as SGHTA and CDR2 as FQGNSA. V lost 0 bases and J lost 5; bases outside the gene matches: 6. This CDR3 has 15 residues. CDR3 region: CASSLAAGGGETQYF. The DNA of the CDR3 is TGTGCCAGCAGCTTAGCGGCAGGGGGTGGGGAGACCCAGTACTTC.

The J gene is TRBJ2-7, the V gene TRBV28, with 10 bases aligning to TRBD1. Germline loops: CDR1 MDHEN, CDR2 SYDVKM. The CDR3 sequence is 16 residues long. J was trimmed by 4 bases and V by 2 bases; bases with no gene match: 8. The CDR3, as DNA: TGTGCCAGCAGTTTAACGTTAGGGACAGGGGCTTACGAGCAGTACTTC. Translation: CASSLTLGTGAYEQYF.

The chain combines TRBV7-2 with TRBJ1-3; possible D gene TRBD1, 5 bases. The CDR3 has 15 amino acids. Germline CDR1 reads SGHTA; CDR2 reads FQGNSA. Trimming pared 5 bases from V and 2 bases from J, leaving 13 bases between. The CDR3 DNA reads as TGTGCCAGCAGCGGGGGTCATGTGGCTGGAAACACCATATATTTT. This codes for CASSGGHVAGNTIYF.

The genes are TRBV7-2 and TRBJ1-1, with D unresolved. With 5 bases removed from V and 4 bases from J, the gap between germline ends came to 11 bases. The CDR3 loop spans 13 amino acids. CDR1 SGHTA and CDR2 FQGNSA come from the germline V gene. In DNA form, the CDR3 reads TGTGCCAGCAGCCGACCGGGGATCACTGAAGCTTTCTTT. It encodes CASSRPGITEAFF.

The chain links TRBV2 to TRBJ2-4; D is unclear. The ends were cut back, 3 bases at V and 5 bases at J, with 8 bases in the middle. Germline V lookup: CDR1 SNHLY, CDR2 FYNNEI. The CDR3 is 13 amino acids. CDR3 region: CASSDWSENIQYF. The CDR3 DNA reads as TGTGCCAGCAGTGATTGGTCGGAAAACATTCAGTACTTC. The full variable domain, in which reference TRBV2 and TRBJ2-4 provide the parts outside the CDR3, is EPEVTQTPSHQVTQMGQEVILRCVPISNHLYFYWYRQILGQKVEFLVSFYNNEISEKSEIFDDQFSVERPDGSNFTLKIRSTKLEDSAMYFCASSDWSENIQYFGAGTRLSVL.

V usage is TRBV5-1 and J usage is TRBJ2-2; the D is unclear. This CDR3 is built from 13 residues. Germline V gene sequence: CDR1 SGHRS, CDR2 YFSETQ. The V gene lost 5 bases and the J gene lost 4 bases, with 9 bases spanning the gap. The CDR3 region is CASRLDVTGELFF. Written as DNA, the CDR3 is TGCGCCAGCAGGTTAGACGTCACCGGGGAGCTGTTTTTT.

This rearrangement joins TRBV7-2 to TRBJ1-5; the D gene is possibly TRBD1 (6 bases). Per the germline V gene, CDR1 is SGHTA and CDR2 is FQGNSA. The CDR3 runs to 12 residues. The V and J ends lost 5 bases and 7 bases respectively, with 9 bases between them. In DNA form, the CDR3 reads TGTGCCAGCAGCCGACAGGACCAGCCCCAGCATTTT. As protein: CASSRQDQPQHF.

The chain links TRBV5-4 to TRBJ2-2; 8 nucleotides agree with TRBD1. The CDR3 covers 16 residues. Germline assignment: CDR1 SGHNT and CDR2 YYREEE (reference sequence). J was trimmed by 3 bases and V by 4 bases; bases with no gene match: 8. The CDR3, as DNA: TGTGCCAGCAGCCCTAACAGGGGGGCACACACCGGGGAGCTGTTTTTT. Translation: CASSPNRGAHTGELFF.

V is TRBV25-1 and J is TRBJ1-1; perhaps TRBD1 as D (6 bases). Trimming pared 4 bases from V and 6 bases from J, leaving 15 bases between. Germline assignment: CDR1 MGHDK and CDR2 SYGVNS. The CDR3 loop spans 14 amino acids. The CDR3 region has the DNA TGTGCCAGCAGTGCGGGGGGACAAGTGCCTGAAGCTTTCTTT. It encodes CASSAGGQVPEAFF.

The chain carries TRBV9 and TRBJ1-2; TRBD1 matches 7 bases. V gave up 3 bases and J gave up 7 bases; unmatched junction bases: 6. Germline V gene lookup returns CDR1 SGDLS and CDR2 YYNGEE. The CDR3 has 13 residues. In nucleotides, the CDR3 is TGTGCCAGCAGCGCCCAGACAGGGTTTGGCTACACCTTC. This gives the protein CASSAQTGFGYTF.

This clone was recorded once. J is TRBJ1-5 and V is TRBV30; TRBD1 aligns across 7 bases. The germline V gene encodes CDR1 GTSNPN and CDR2 SVGIG (reference sequence). The CDR3 is made up of 15 amino acids. V shed 7 bases and J 0 bases; nucleotides not matched to a gene: 9. This CDR3 is CAFGLGTVSNQPQHF. The CDR3 DNA follows: TGTGCCTTCGGGCTAGGGACAGTTAGCAATCAGCCCCAGCATTTT. Full variable domain (remainder filled in from reference TRBV30 and TRBJ1-5): SQTIHQWPATLVQPVGSPLSLECTVEGTSNPNLYWYRQAAGRGLQLLFYSVGIGQISSEVPQNLSASRPQDRQFILSSKKLLLSDSGFYLCAFGLGTVSNQPQHFGDGTRLSIL.

The chain carries TRBV9 and TRBJ2-2; 11 bases agree with TRBD2. The CDR3 spans 16 residues. CDR1 is SGDLS and CDR2 is YYNGEE in the germline V gene. Trimming at V came to 0 bases and at J to 6 bases, leaving 4 bases not matched to a gene. The CDR3, as DNA: TGTGCCAGCAGCGTAGGTAGCGGGAGGGCCTCCGGGGAGCTGTTTTTT. Encoded protein: CASSVGSGRASGELFF.

V usage is TRBV27 and J usage is TRBJ2-7; D is undetermined. CDR1 is MNHEY, CDR2 SMNVEV, per germline (reference sequence). V was clipped by 3 bases and J by 8 bases, with 5 bases between them. The CDR3 is 10 amino acids. Here the CDR3 DNA reads TGTGCCAGCAGTTTCGGACAGCAGTACTTC. As protein: CASSFGQQYF.

Remarks on this clone: Other DNA variants within this sample encode the same CDR3. The rearrangement links TRBV28 to TRBJ2-5; the D is unclear. Germline V gene sequence: CDR1 MDHEN, CDR2 SYDVKM. The CDR3 runs 11 residues. V was shortened by 3 bases and J by 5 bases, with 4 bases between the two germline ends. The CDR3 bases are TGTGCCAGCAGTTTCGCGGAGACCCAGTACTTC. This encodes CASSFAETQYF.

CDR3 sequence (DNA): TGTGCCAGCAGTCGACAGGGGGAAGTGCAGTACTTC. Its translation: CASSRQGEVQYF. The chain is built from TRBV6-6 and TRBJ2-7; 9 nucleotides agree with TRBD1. Germline CDR1 reads MNHNY; CDR2 reads SVGAGI (reference sequence). Losses at the gene ends were 5 bases for V and 9 bases for J; bases not matched to a gene: 5. The CDR3 totals 12 residues.

The chain combines TRBV5-1 with TRBJ1-3; D is ambiguous. V was clipped by 4 bases and J by 2 bases, with 13 bases between them. This CDR3 comprises 15 residues. Germline V CDR1 and CDR2: SGHRS, YFSETQ. The CDR3 reads CASSKGQVAGNTIYF. The CDR3 region has the DNA TGCGCCAGCAGCAAAGGGCAGGTAGCTGGAAACACCATATATTTT.

The rearrangement joins TRBV30 to TRBJ1-4; unclear D gene. V lost 1 base and J lost 0, with 12 bases in between. Germline lookup yields CDR1 GTSNPN and CDR2 SVGIG (reference sequence). CDR3 size: 16 residues. The CDR3 DNA sequence: TGTGCCTGGAGTGCCATAGGGAGTTCAACTAATGAAAAACTGTTTTTT. Protein product: CAWSAIGSSTNEKLFF.

V gene TRBV10-3 combines with J gene TRBJ2-3, with D perhaps matching TRBD1 (6 bases). CDR1 is ENHRY, CDR2 SYGVKD, per germline. This CDR3 comprises 14 residues. Deletions cut 10 bases from V and 0 bases from J, with 14 bases between. The CDR3 reads CATGTFASTDTQYF. In DNA, the CDR3 is TGTGCCACTGGGACATTTGCTAGCACAGATACGCAGTATTTT.

CDR3 coding DNA: TGTGCCACTAAATTGCAGGGGGCGGTTTCACCCCTCCACTTT. As protein: CATKLQGAVSPLHF. The chain recombines TRBV6-5 with TRBJ1-6, with 8 bases matching TRBD1. Germline lookup yields CDR1 MNHEY and CDR2 SVGAGI. With V trimmed by 10 bases and J by 9 bases, 11 bases remained unmatched. The CDR3 is made up of 14 amino acids.

The chain combines TRBV2 with TRBJ2-3; 7 bases fit TRBD2. The germline CDR1 and CDR2 sequences are SNHLY and FYNNEI. Trimming at V came to 6 bases and at J to 0 bases, leaving 6 bases not matched to a gene. The CDR3 is made up of 15 amino acids. The DNA for the CDR3 is TGTGCCAGCAGAGTAGCGGGTACTAGCACAGATACGCAGTATTTT. It codes for CASRVAGTSTDTQYF.

This chain connects TRBV6-6 to TRBJ2-5; D call uncertain. Germline loops: CDR1 MNHNY, CDR2 SVGAGI (reference sequence). Trimming left V 2 bases short and J 3 bases short, with 10 bases between. There are 14 residues in the CDR3. CDR3 coding DNA: TGTGCCAGCAGTTACCCCCTAGGGAAAGAGACCCAGTACTTC. Protein product: CASSYPLGKETQYF.

V is TRBV7-2 and J is TRBJ2-5, with 7 bases fitting TRBD2. CDR1 and CDR2 (germline): SGHTA, FQGNSA. The CDR3 spans 14 residues. The V segment lost 3 bases and the J segment 6 bases; nucleotides outside the gene matches: 7. CDR3: CASSFPSGSKTQYF. CDR3 in DNA: TGTGCCAGCAGCTTTCCTAGCGGCTCGAAGACCCAGTACTTC. Full variable domain (outside the CDR3, taken from reference TRBV7-2 and TRBJ2-5): GAGVSQSPSNKVTEKGKDVELRCDPISGHTALYWYRQSLGQGLEFLIYFQGNSAPDKSGLPSDRFSAERTGGSVSTLTIQRTQQEDSAVYLCASSFPSGSKTQYFGPGTRLLVL.

V gene TRBV2 combines with J gene TRBJ2-6, with D possibly matching TRBD2 (6 bases). This CDR3 contains 17 residues. V lost 5 bases to trimming and J lost 1 base, with 15 bases between them. Germline CDR1 is SNHLY and CDR2 is FYNNEI. CDR3 loop: CASSSFTRESGANVLTF. CDR3 nucleotide sequence: TGTGCCAGCAGTTCTTTTACACGGGAGTCTGGGGCCAACGTCCTGACTTTC.